The source of this T cell receptor beta chain is a study of cytomegalovirus exposure and HLA in healthy donors. Primers included in the PCR were 60 Vbeta and 13 Jbeta primers. Profiled with immunoSEQ multiplex PCR; TCRdb holds only in-frame clones, not every one. Here the sample spans around 180,000 clones, around 68% being singletons. V trimming: 5 bases; J trimming: 2 bases; junction bases outside the gene matches: 12. Germline V gene lookup returns CDR1 KGHSH and CDR2 LQKENI. CDR3 size: 17 residues. It was healthy bone marrow donors who served as donors. Whole-study results and caveats: Owing to their indistinguishability, certain V segments, notably TRBV6-2 and TRBV6-3, were excluded. Rare TCR sequences dominated, though some public TCRs recurred in many donors.

Comments on this clone: The antigen remains unidentified.

The V and J genes are TRBV18 and TRBJ2-5; the match to TRBD1 covers 9 bases. This sequence was found in a girl aged 5-17 years in good health and CMV-seronegative. The source material was PBMCs. CDR3 protein: CASSFRTGANIQETQYF. The CDR3 nucleotides are TGTGCCAGCTCATTTCGGACAGGGGCAAACATTCAAGAGACCCAGTACTTC. Based on the CDR3 plus reference TRBV18 and TRBJ2-5, the full variable domain is NAGVMQNPRHLVRRRGQEARLRCSPMKGHSHVYWYRQLPEEGLKFMVYLQKENIIDESGMPKERFSAEFPKEGPSILRIQQVVRGDSAAYFCASSFRTGANIQETQYFGPGTRLLVL.